This TCR beta chain was recovered during a study of Graves' ophthalmopathy and Graves' hyperthyroidism listed by TCRdb under 2018. For the study in its entirety: Peripheral blood samples were taken at the time of initial diagnosis, before any treatment was given. TCR beta repertoire signatures were used to distinguish Graves' ophthalmopathy from Graves' hyperthyroidism and to predict progression to ophthalmopathy. In total, 135 blood samples were TCR-sequenced: approximately 42 ophthalmopathy, some 75 hyperthyroidism and approximately 17 hyperthyroidism-to-ophthalmopathy patients. To explore V-J signatures that distinguish ophthalmopathy from hyperthyroidism, a discovery set of 100 patients was enrolled, made up of 40 to 45 with ophthalmopathy and under 65 with stable hyperthyroidism. The independent validation cohort included about 19 hyperthyroidism patients plus 17 patients who later progressed from hyperthyroidism to ophthalmopathy. T-cell repertoires of thyroid tissue and blood were compared in more than 5 hyperthyroidism patients. Once sampling was done, hyperthyroidism patients were given methimazole at a starting dose of 30 mg daily, while ophthalmopathy patients were given high-dose intravenous methylprednisolone. The roughly 91 discovery patients were randomly split 7:3 into training and test sets. Overall results and qualifications from the work: Among expanded thyroid clonotypes with frequency above 0.001, most also showed up in blood, which suggests that blood repertoires may reflect the thyroid immune response. In cross-validation, the 13-signature model distinguished ophthalmopathy from stable hyperthyroidism with less than 90% sensitivity and 81.08% specificity, while in the test set the corresponding values were about 80% and 75%. In validation, the model predicted ophthalmopathy progression with over 60% sensitivity and roughly 78% specificity; 12 predicted patients were CT-confirmed with GO in a median of about 6.1 months. Sample size was not statistically predetermined, and group allocation was not concealed from the investigators.

Hyperthyroidism was considered stable if no progression to ophthalmopathy occurred within 18 months of follow-up. Hyperthyroidism patients were newly diagnosed, were aged 18 to 65 years, and had a disease duration under 2 months. Patients with other autoimmune diseases, uncontrolled infections, pregnancy or lactation were excluded. Clinical symptoms, serum thyroxine, TRAb, thyroid ultrasound and orbital computed tomography formed the basis of the diagnosis. PBMCs were isolated from 10 ml of fresh peripheral blood by Ficoll-Paque density gradient centrifugation. Total RNA was extracted with Trizol reagent and quality-checked on an Agilent 2100 Bioanalyzer. Regarding this clonotype: Its antigen is currently not known. This sequence may be a read error, since a much larger clone differs from it by one base. Because it lacks the conserved phenylalanine or tryptophan at the end, this CDR3 is likely a read error.

CDR1 and CDR2 are drawn from the germline V gene (reference sequence): LNHDA, SQIVND. Cut back by 3 bases and 4 bases, the V and J ends lie 10 bases apart. The CDR3 is 14 amino acids in total, end residues counted. Left in the record is the CDR3 DNA by itself, 42 bases read in frame from the first base. For repertoire sequencing, the TCR beta CDR3 regions were amplified from RNA transcripts. HTBI primers and the Qiagen OneStep RT-PCR kit were used in a first-round RT-PCR, which was followed by a second-round multiplex PCR, size selection and purification. Libraries were sequenced on an Illumina HiSeq2000 using paired-end 100 bp reads. The authors' pipeline ran thus. Reads were processed with SOAPnuke, discarding reads with adapters, uncalled bases, mean Phred below 15, or no exact constant-primer or identifier match. High-quality paired reads were merged with COPE v1.2.5. Each unique nucleotide sequence was treated as a clonotype, and MiTCR v1.1 was used to align the clonotypes to the IMGT TRB V, D and J references. Only V-J combinations with frequency above 0.0001 were analysed, covering approximately 99% of repertoires. For each V-J combination, a TCR clonal expansion and chaos score was defined as the ratio of F50 clonal expansion to chaos observed in the TCRdist matrix. Features were reduced by Welch's t-statistics and random forest to around 13 V-J combinations, which fed a naive Bayes classifier. The Morisita-Horn index was used to measure how similar the thyroid and blood repertoires were. Through fastp at Q25 and MiXCR, TCRdb rebuilt clones from the public reads, retaining in-frame beta chains. Identical CDR3 proteins give one entry, which carries the most common genes and DNA. What appears here as the V and J calls and clone size reflects TCRdb's work, not the paper's. For this sample there are 600,000 to 650,000 distinct CDR3 sequences; over 20% appear just once. Clones ranked in the top ten supply approximately 7% of the sample.

The TCR was taken from a young woman with stable Graves' hyperthyroidism. Some clones in this sample may be carry-over from other donors' samples. Donor details come from another sample of the same person, matched by shared clones. Here the chain combines TRBV19 and TRBJ1-5; the D region possibly corresponds to TRBD1 (6 bases align). Sample: peripheral blood. The CDR3 protein: CASSIGTPNQPQHL. The DNA sequence is given as TGTGCCAGTAGTATCGGGACACCGAATCAGCCCCAGCATTTG.